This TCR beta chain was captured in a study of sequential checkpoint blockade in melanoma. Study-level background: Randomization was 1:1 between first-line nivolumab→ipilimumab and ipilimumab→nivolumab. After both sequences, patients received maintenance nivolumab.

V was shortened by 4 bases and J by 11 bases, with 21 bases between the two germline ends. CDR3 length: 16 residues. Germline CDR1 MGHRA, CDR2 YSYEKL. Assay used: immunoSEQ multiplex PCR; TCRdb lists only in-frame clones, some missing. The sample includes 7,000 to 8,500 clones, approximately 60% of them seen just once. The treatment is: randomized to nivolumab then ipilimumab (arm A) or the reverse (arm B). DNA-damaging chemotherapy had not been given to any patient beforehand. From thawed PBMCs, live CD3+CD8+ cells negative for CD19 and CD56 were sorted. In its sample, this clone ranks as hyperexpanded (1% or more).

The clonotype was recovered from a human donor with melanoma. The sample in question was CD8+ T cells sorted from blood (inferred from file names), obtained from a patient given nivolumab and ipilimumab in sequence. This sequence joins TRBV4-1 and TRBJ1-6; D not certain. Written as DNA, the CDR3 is TGCGCCAGCAGCCTTACCCACCGGGATCCACCGACACCCCTCCACTTT. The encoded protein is CASSLTHRDPPTPLHF.